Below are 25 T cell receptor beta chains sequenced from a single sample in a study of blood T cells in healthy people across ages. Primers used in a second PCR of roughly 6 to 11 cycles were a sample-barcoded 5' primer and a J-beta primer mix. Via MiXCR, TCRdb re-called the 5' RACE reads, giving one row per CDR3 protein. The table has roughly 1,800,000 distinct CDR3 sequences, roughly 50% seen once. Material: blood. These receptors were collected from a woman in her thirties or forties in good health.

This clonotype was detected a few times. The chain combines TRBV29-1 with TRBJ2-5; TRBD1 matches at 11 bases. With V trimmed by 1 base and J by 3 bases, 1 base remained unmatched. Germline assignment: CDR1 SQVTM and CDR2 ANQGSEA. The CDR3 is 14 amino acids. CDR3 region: CSVEGTGGEETQYF. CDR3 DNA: TGCAGCGTTGAAGGGACAGGGGGCGAAGAGACCCAGTACTTC.

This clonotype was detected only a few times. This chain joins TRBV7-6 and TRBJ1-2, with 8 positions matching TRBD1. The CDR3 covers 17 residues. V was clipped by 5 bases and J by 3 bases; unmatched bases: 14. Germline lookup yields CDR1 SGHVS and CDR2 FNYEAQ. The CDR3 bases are TGTGCCAGCAGCCCCCCCGTATTGGACAGGGTGGACTATGGCTACACCTTC. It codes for CASSPPVLDRVDYGYTF.

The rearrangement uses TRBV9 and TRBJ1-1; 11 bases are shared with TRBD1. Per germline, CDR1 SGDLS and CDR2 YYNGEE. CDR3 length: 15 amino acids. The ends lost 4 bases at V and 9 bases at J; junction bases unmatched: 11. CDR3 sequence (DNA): TGTGCCAGCAGCCCTACAGGGGGACAGGGGGTTAAAGCTTTCTTT. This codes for CASSPTGGQGVKAFF.

For the CDR3, the DNA is TGTGCCATCAGCGAAACAGGGGGCTACGAGCAGTTCTTC. Encoded protein: CAISETGGYEQFF. The chain links TRBV10-3 to TRBJ2-1; TRBD1 matches 9 bases. J was trimmed by 10 bases and V by 6 bases; bases with no gene match: 7. Germline lookup yields CDR1 ENHRY and CDR2 SYGVKD. The CDR3 is made up of 13 amino acids.

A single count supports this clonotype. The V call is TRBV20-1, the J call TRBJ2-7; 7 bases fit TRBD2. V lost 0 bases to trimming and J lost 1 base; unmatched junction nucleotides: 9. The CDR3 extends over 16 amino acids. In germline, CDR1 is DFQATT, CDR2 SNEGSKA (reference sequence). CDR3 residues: CSARDFGSGDSYEQYF. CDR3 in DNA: TGCAGTGCTAGAGACTTTGGGAGCGGGGATTCCTACGAGCAGTACTTC.

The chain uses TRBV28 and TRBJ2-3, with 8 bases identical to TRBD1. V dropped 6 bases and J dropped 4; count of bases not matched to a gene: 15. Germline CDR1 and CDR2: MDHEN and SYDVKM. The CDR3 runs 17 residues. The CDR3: CASRLGQGVHRPDTQYF. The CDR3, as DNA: TGTGCCAGCAGACTAGGACAGGGAGTGCATAGGCCAGATACGCAGTATTTT.

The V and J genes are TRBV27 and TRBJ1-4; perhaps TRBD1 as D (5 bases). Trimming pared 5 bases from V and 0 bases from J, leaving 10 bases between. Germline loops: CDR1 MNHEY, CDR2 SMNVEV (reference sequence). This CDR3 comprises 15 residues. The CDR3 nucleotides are TGTGCCAGCAGTCAGGGCCTTGCAACTAATGAAAAACTGTTTTTT. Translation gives CASSQGLATNEKLFF.

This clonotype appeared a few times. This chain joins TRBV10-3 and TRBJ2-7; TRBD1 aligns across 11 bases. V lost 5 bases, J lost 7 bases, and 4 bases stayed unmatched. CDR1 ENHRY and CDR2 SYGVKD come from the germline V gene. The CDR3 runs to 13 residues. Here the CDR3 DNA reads TGTGCCATCAGTCGGACAGGGGGCGATGAGCAGTACTTC. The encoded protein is CAISRTGGDEQYF.

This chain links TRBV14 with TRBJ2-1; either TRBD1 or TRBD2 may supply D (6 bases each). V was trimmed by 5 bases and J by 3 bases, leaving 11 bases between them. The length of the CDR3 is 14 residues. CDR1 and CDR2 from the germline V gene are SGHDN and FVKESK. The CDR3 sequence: CASSRGGNYNEQFF. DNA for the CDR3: TGTGCCAGCAGCAGAGGGGGGAACTACAATGAGCAGTTCTTC.

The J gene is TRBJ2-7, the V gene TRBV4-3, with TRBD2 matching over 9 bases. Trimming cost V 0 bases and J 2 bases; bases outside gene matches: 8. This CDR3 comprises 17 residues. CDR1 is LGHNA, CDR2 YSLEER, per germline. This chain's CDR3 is CASSQDSGVAGAYEQYF. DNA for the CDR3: TGCGCCAGCAGCCAAGATTCTGGGGTAGCGGGGGCCTACGAGCAGTACTTC.

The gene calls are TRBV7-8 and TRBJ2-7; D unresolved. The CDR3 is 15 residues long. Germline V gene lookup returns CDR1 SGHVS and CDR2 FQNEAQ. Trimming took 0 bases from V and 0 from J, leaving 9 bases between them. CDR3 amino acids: CASSLARQPSYEQYF. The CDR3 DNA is TGTGCCAGCAGCTTAGCGCGGCAGCCCTCCTACGAGCAGTACTTC.

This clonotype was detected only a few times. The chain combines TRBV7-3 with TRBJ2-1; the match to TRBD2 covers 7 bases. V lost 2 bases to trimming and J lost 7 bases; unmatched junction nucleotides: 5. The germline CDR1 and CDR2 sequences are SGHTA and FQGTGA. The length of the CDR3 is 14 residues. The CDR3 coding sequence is TGTGCCAGCAGCTTAGCGGGGGTCGGAAATGAGCAGTTCTTC. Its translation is CASSLAGVGNEQFF.

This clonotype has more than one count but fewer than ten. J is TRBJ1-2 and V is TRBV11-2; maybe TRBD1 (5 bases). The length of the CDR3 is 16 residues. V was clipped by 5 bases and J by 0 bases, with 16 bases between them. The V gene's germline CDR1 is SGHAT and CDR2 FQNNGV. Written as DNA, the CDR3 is TGTGCCAGCAGCCAGGGACCTGTAATAACTAACTATGGCTACACCTTC. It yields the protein CASSQGPVITNYGYTF.

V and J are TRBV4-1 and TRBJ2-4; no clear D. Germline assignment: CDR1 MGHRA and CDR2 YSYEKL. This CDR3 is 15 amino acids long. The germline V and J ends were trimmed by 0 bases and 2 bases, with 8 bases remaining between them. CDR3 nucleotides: TGCGCCAGCAGCCAAGAAAGAGAGACCAAAAACATTCAGTACTTC. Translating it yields CASSQERETKNIQYF.

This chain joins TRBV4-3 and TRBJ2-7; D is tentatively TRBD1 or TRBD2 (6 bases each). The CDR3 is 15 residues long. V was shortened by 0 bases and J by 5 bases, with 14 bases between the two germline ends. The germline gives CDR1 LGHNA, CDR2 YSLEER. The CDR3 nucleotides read TGCGCCAGCAGCCAAGATCTATTGGGGGGCGACGAGCAGTACTTC. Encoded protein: CASSQDLLGGDEQYF.

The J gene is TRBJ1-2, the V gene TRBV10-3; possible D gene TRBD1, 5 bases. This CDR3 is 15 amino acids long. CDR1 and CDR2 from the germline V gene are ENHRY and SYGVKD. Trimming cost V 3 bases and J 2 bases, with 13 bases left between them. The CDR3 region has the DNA TGTGCCATCAGTGAACCGGACACTTTCAACTATGGCTACACCTTC. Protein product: CAISEPDTFNYGYTF.

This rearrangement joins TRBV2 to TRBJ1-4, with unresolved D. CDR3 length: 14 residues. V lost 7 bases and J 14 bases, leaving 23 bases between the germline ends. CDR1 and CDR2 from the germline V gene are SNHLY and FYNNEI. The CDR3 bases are TGTGCCAGCACAAAGGGTGTGAGGACGGGCTTTCTGTTTTTT. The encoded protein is CASTKGVRTGFLFF. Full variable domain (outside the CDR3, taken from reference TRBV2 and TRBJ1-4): EPEVTQTPSHQVTQMGQEVILRCVPISNHLYFYWYRQILGQKVEFLVSFYNNEISEKSEIFDDQFSVERPDGSNFTLKIRSTKLEDSAMYFCASTKGVRTGFLFFGSGTQLSVL.

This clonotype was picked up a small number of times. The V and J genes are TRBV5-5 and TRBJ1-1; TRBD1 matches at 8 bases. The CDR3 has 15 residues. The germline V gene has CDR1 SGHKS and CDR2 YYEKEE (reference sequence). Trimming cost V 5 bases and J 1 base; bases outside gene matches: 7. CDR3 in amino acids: CASSLTGGQNTEAFF. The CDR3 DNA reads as TGTGCCAGCAGTCTTACAGGGGGTCAGAACACTGAAGCTTTCTTT.

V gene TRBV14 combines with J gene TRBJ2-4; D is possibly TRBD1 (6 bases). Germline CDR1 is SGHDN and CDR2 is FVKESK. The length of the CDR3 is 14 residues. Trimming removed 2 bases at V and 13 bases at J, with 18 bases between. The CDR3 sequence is CASSQTGNYRAQYF. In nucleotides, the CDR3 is TGTGCCAGCAGCCAAACAGGGAATTATCGAGCGCAGTACTTC.

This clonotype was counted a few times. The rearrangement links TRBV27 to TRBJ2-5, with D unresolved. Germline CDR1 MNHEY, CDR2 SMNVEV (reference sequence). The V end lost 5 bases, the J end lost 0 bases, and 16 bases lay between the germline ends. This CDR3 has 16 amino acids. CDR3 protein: CASSVQIRRNQETQYF. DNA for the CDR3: TGTGCCAGCAGTGTACAAATCCGTAGGAACCAAGAGACCCAGTACTTC.

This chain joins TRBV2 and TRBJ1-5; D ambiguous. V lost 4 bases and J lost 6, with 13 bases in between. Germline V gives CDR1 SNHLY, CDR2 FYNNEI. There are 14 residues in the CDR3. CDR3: CASSVGGNIQPQHF. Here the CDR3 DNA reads TGTGCCAGCAGTGTCGGCGGAAACATTCAGCCCCAGCATTTT.

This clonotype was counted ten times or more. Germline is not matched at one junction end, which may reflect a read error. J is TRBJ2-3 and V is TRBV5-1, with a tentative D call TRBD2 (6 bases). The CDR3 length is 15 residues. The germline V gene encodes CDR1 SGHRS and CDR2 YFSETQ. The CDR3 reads CASSLGRGSTDTQYF. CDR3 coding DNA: TGTGCCAGCAGCTTGGGCCGGGGGAGCACAGATACGCAGTATTTT.

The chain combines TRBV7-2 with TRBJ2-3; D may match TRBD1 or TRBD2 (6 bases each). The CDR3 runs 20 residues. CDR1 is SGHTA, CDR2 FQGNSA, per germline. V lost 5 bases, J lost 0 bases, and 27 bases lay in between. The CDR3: CASSQPGHFAGRYSTDTQYF. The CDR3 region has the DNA TGTGCCAGCAGCCAACCGGGACACTTCGCGGGAAGATATAGCACAGATACGCAGTATTTT. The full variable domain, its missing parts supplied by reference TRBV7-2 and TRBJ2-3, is GAGVSQSPSNKVTEKGKDVELRCDPISGHTALYWYRQSLGQGLEFLIYFQGNSAPDKSGLPSDRFSAERTGGSVSTLTIQRTQQEDSAVYLCASSQPGHFAGRYSTDTQYFGPGTRLTVL.

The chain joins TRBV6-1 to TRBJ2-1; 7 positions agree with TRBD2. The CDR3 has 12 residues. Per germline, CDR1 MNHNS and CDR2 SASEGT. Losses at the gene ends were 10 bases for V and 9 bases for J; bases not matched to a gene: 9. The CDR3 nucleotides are TGTGCCACCTGGGACTATAGCGTTGAGCAGTTCTTC. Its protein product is CATWDYSVEQFF.

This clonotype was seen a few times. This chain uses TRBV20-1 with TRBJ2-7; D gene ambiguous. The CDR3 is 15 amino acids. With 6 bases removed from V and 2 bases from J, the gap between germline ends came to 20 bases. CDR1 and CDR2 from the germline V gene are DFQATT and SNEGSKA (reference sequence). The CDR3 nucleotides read TGCAGTGCAAAAAGGTCCAGGTCATCCCCCTACGAGCAGTACTTC. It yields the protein CSAKRSRSSPYEQYF.